The source of this T cell receptor (beta chain) is a study of T cells in localized non-small cell lung cancer. Trimming took 0 bases from V and 3 from J, leaving 13 bases between them. CDR1 and CDR2 (germline): SGHRS, YFSETQ. The CDR3 has 15 residues. Measured with immunoSEQ multiplex PCR; TCRdb has only the in-frame clones, and not every one. The table includes some 56,000 clones, roughly 85% detected once. Overall study results and limits: A median approximately 57 of the top 100 tumor clones appeared in adjacent lung. Heterogeneity remains possible because sequencing was limited to only one tumor region. Uninvolved adjacent lung showed the highest T cell clonality, exceeding tumor. Overall survival was longer when the density of T cells in the blood was higher.

With regard to this clone: What it recognizes is unknown.

The chain carries TRBV5-1 and TRBJ2-7; D is perhaps TRBD1 (6 bases). The receptor's source is a woman aged 40 to 75 with stage I lung adenocarcinoma. The sample in question was peripheral blood, obtained before any cancer treatment. The chain's CDR3 is CASSLAGTRDYEQYF. In DNA, the CDR3 is TGCGCCAGCAGCTTGGCTGGGACACGAGACTACGAGCAGTACTTC.